Below, one T cell receptor beta chain is given with its context. Its antigen is unidentified. Germline CDR1 and CDR2: LNHNV and YYDKDF (reference sequence). The CDR3 contains 17 residues. V lost 5 bases to trimming and J lost 0 bases, with 17 bases between them. Unique molecular identifiers were used in preparing the TCRbeta library. Each CDR3 protein gets one entry after TCRdb re-called the PCR reads with MiXCR. The sample holds fewer than 400,000 distinct CDR3 sequences, 20% to 30% seen once. The record originates from a study of T-cell reconstitution after alpha-beta-depleted transplantation in children. Points from the study as a whole: Hyperexpanded clones declined; after one year, newly produced T cells mostly supplied diversity.

The chain carries TRBV15 and TRBJ2-4, with D perhaps given as TRBD1 or TRBD2 (5 bases each). The sequencing used PBMCs, mostly from graft donor cells, collected 180 days after TCRalphabeta/CD19-depleted stem cell transplant. The clonotype comes from a male patient aged 10 to 17 who had a stem cell transplant for acute lymphoblastic leukemia, so the T cells may come from the graft donor. DNA for the CDR3: TGTGCCACCAGCGCCATGGGACGTCCTCTAGCCAAAAACATTCAGTACTTC. Its protein product is CATSAMGRPLAKNIQYF.